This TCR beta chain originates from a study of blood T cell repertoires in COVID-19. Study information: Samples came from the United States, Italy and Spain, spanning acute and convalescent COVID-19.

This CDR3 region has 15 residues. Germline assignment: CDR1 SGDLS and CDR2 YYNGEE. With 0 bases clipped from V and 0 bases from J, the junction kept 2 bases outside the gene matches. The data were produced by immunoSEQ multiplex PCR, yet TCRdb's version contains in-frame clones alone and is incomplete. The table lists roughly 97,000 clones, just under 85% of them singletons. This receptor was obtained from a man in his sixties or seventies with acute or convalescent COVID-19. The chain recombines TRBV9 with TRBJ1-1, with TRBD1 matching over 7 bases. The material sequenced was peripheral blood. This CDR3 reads CASSVEDRMNTEAFF. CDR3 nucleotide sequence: TGTGCCAGCAGCGTAGAGGACAGGATGAACACTGAAGCTTTCTTT.